This TCR beta chain was recorded in a study of control samples from healthy donors and cancer patients. The CDR3 is 15 amino acids. Germline V lookup: CDR1 SNHLY, CDR2 FYNNEI. V shed 5 bases and J 2 bases; nucleotides not matched to a gene: 7. Only in-frame clones appear in the TCRdb table, and some are missing; sequencing was by immunoSEQ multiplex PCR. The table lists 120,000 or so clones, roughly nine tenths of them singletons. The V and J genes are TRBV2 and TRBJ2-3; 7 positions match TRBD1. Sequenced sample: blood. This TCR came from a man in his forties or fifties in good health. Here the CDR3 DNA reads TGTGCCAGCAGTCCACAGGGGCGGCCCACAGATACGCAGTATTTT. Amino acids: CASSPQGRPTDTQYF.